A selection of T cell receptor beta chains follows, all from one sample in a study of blood T cell repertoires in COVID-19. Here immunoSEQ multiplex PCR was the method, and the copy in TCRdb shows in-frame clones only, minus some. The sample has around 310,000 clones, roughly 89% seen once; the top ten hold more than 9%. Sequenced input: PBMCs or T cells enriched from blood (not recorded which). The source is a woman aged 25 to 39 who had recovered from COVID-19. The CDR3 runs from the conserved cysteine through the conserved F or W. The order of the fields is V gene, clone size, CDR3 length, D gene, J gene, CDR3 DNA, CDR3 protein. D genes are given only for firm matches. Not every row has a clone size; where given, it reads once, few, many or a size class.

TRBV23-1,.,14,.,TRBJ2-3,TGCGCCAGCAGTCAATTAGGAGGCACAGATACGCAGTATTTT,CASSQLGGTDTQYF
TRBV4-1,.,16,.,TRBJ2-2,TGCGCCAGCAGCCAAGGGACAGCTGATAACACCGGGGAGCTGTTTTTT,CASSQGTADNTGELFF
TRBV19,.,12,.,TRBJ1-5,TGTGCCAGTTCTAGGAGCAATCAGCCCCAGCATTTT,CASSRSNQPQHF
TRBV18,.,17,.,TRBJ1-2,TGTGCCAGCTCACCGGACAGAGCCTTCCAAGCTAACTATGGCTACACCTTC,CASSPDRAFQANYGYTF
TRBV5-1,.,15,TRBD2,TRBJ2-5,TGCGCCAGCAGCGAACCACTAGCGTCCCAAGAGACCCAGTACTTC,CASSEPLASQETQYF
TRBV19,.,12,.,TRBJ1-1,TGTGCCGTCTGGGGAGCCAACACTGAAGCTTTCTTT,CAVWGANTEAFF
TRBV29-1,few,13,.,TRBJ1-2,TGCAGCGTTGAAGCACGGGATAACTATGGCTACACCTTC,CSVEARDNYGYTF
TRBV28,.,13,.,TRBJ1-1,TGTGCCAGCAGATTTACAGCGAACACTGAAGCTTTCTTT,CASRFTANTEAFF
TRBV30,once,16,.,TRBJ1-2,TGTGCCTGGAGTTTCAGGTTGACGGCTACTAACTATGGCTACACCTTC,CAWSFRLTATNYGYTF
TRBV19,.,14,TRBD1,TRBJ2-3,TGTGCCAGCCGTGACAGGGGGGGAACAGATACGCAGTATTTT,CASRDRGGTDTQYF
TRBV3-1/TRBV3-2,many,15,TRBD1,TRBJ1-6,TGTGCCAGCAGCCTTCTCCCTGGACAGGGCTCACCCCTCCACTTT,CASSLLPGQGSPLHF
TRBV6-4,few,15,.,TRBJ1-6,TGTGCCAGCAGTGACGGAGACAGTCCCAATTCACCCCTCCACTTT,CASSDGDSPNSPLHF
TRBV11-3,.,16,.,TRBJ2-1,TGTGCCAGCAGCTTAGCGGTTGCGATAGCCTACAATGAGCAGTTCTTC,CASSLAVAIAYNEQFF
TRBV19,.,14,.,TRBJ2-7,TGTGCCAGCACTAAACAGGGGACTGCCTACGAGCAGTACTTC,CASTKQGTAYEQYF
TRBV11-2,.,16,TRBD2,TRBJ2-2,TGTGCCAGCAGGCTAGCGGGAGGGAAGAACACCGGGGAGCTGTTTTTT,CASRLAGGKNTGELFF
TRBV7-6,few,15,.,TRBJ1-1,TGTGCCAGCAGCTTATTCCAGGGGAAGAACACTGAAGCTTTCTTT,CASSLFQGKNTEAFF
TRBV15,once,17,TRBD1,TRBJ1-2,TGTGCCACCAGCGGCCCGGGACAGCCTGAGCCGAACTATGGCTACACCTTC,CATSGPGQPEPNYGYTF
TRBV24-1,.,15,.,TRBJ1-2,TGTGCCACCAGTGATTTGGACGGGACTAACTATGGCTACACCTTC,CATSDLDGTNYGYTF
TRBV27,.,14,.,TRBJ1-1,TGTGCCAGCAGTTTAATTAGAGATGACACTGAAGCTTTCTTT,CASSLIRDDTEAFF
TRBV28,many,16,.,TRBJ2-6,TGTGCCAGCACCATGGGAGAGAGCTCTGGGGCCAACGTCCTGACTTTC,CASTMGESSGANVLTF
TRBV5-1,.,16,.,TRBJ2-2,TGCGCCAGCAGCTTGGCGGGACCCGGGGGCACCGGGGAGCTGTTTTTT,CASSLAGPGGTGELFF
TRBV4-3,.,15,.,TRBJ1-2,TGCGCCAGCAGCCTACAACCCAGGTCCTCCTATGGCTACACCTTC,CASSLQPRSSYGYTF
TRBV21-1,.,14,.,TRBJ2-5,TGTGCCAGCACCAACGGGGGGGCGAGGGAGACCCAGTACTTC,CASTNGGARETQYF
TRBV5-1,.,14,.,TRBJ2-5,TGCGCCAGCAGCAATACAGGGTTTGAGGAGACCCAGTACTTC,CASSNTGFEETQYF
TRBV7-9,.,14,TRBD1,TRBJ2-5,TGTGCCAGCAGCCAGGGGACAGTGAAAGAGACCCAGTACTTC,CASSQGTVKETQYF
TRBV7-2,.,15,TRBD1,TRBJ2-1,TGTGCCAGCAGCTTACAGGGACAGGGTGTGAATGAGCAGTTCTTC,CASSLQGQGVNEQFF
TRBV5-4,.,17,TRBD1,TRBJ1-1,TGTGCCAGCAGCTTGGTGCAGGGGGACCCCAGGGACACTGAAGCTTTCTTT,CASSLVQGDPRDTEAFF
TRBV3-1/TRBV3-2,.,13,TRBD1,TRBJ2-2,TGTGCCAGCAGCCAGCAGGGGGACGGGGAGCTGTTTTTT,CASSQQGDGELFF
TRBV2,.,13,TRBD1,TRBJ1-4,TGTGCCAGCAGTGGACAGGGACGGGAAAAACTGTTTTTT,CASSGQGREKLFF
TRBV28,.,15,TRBD1,TRBJ1-1,TGTGCCAGCAGTTACCCAGGGGGCGCAGGAACTGAAGCTTTCTTT,CASSYPGGAGTEAFF
TRBV28,once,15,.,TRBJ2-7,TGTGCCAGCAGTTCCATGGTTAGCGGACCCTACGAGCAGTACTTC,CASSSMVSGPYEQYF
TRBV6-5,.,14,TRBD1,TRBJ2-3,TGTGCCAGCAGTTTGGACAGGGCACAAGATACGCAGTATTTT,CASSLDRAQDTQYF
TRBV6-5,.,15,.,TRBJ1-2,TGTGCCAGCAGTTACTCGGGGAGGGCCAGCTATGGCTACACCTTC,CASSYSGRASYGYTF
TRBV6-2/TRBV6-3,.,15,TRBD1,TRBJ1-2,TGTGCCAGCAGTTACTCCGGCAGGGGGAACTATGGCTACACCTTC,CASSYSGRGNYGYTF
TRBV7-2,.,13,.,TRBJ1-1,TGTGCCAGCAGCTTCAACAGGGACACTGAAGCTTTCTTT,CASSFNRDTEAFF